Listed here are 16 T cell receptor beta chains from one sample, sequenced in a study of shared clonotypes between healthy human individuals. Clones were sequenced by immunoSEQ multiplex PCR, and TCRdb holds only the in-frame ones, with some missing. This repertoire shows around 1.4 million clones, about 98.5% found once; its top ten account for around 0.38%. The sample consisted of naive CD4+ T cells sorted from blood. Subset described: CD45RA+ positively selected. These receptors came from a man aged 25 to 45 in good health.

The chain recombines TRBV14 with TRBJ1-5; D not certain. V lost 6 bases, J lost 6 bases, and 15 bases lay in between. Germline V lookup: CDR1 SGHDN, CDR2 FVKESK. This CDR3 comprises 14 residues. CDR3 region: CASSLAVGRQPQHF. CDR3 in DNA: TGTGCCAGCAGTCTAGCCGTTGGGCGTCAGCCCCAGCATTTT.

A note on this clone: Other nucleotide sequences in the sample specify the same CDR3. The chain joins TRBV18 to TRBJ1-2, with 9 bases matching TRBD1. The length of the CDR3 is 13 residues. The ends lost 6 bases at V and 4 bases at J; junction bases unmatched: 3. Germline V gene data show CDR1 as KGHSH and CDR2 as LQKENI. The CDR3 nucleotides read TGTGCCAGCTCGCCGACAGGGGGCTATGGCTACACCTTC. Translating gives CASSPTGGYGYTF.

The genes are TRBV7-9 and TRBJ2-7; 9 bases fit TRBD1. The germline CDR1 and CDR2 sequences are SEHNR and FQNEAQ (reference sequence). The CDR3 has 14 amino acids. V trimming: 6 bases; J trimming: 4 bases; junction bases outside the gene matches: 7. CDR3 region: CASSPRQGGYEQYF. CDR3 nucleotides: TGTGCCAGCAGTCCCCGACAGGGGGGTTACGAGCAGTACTTC. Looking up the rest from reference TRBV7-9 and TRBJ2-7 gives the full variable domain: DTGVSQNPRHKITKRGQNVTFRCDPISEHNRLYWYRQTLGQGPEFLTYFQNEAQLEKSRLLSDRFSAERPKGSFSTLEIQRTEQGDSAMYLCASSPRQGGYEQYFGPGTRLTVT.

The J gene is TRBJ2-7, the V gene TRBV4-1; possibly TRBD2 for D (6 bases). Germline V CDR1 and CDR2: MGHRA, YSYEKL. The length of the CDR3 is 17 residues. The ends were cut back, 0 bases at V and 5 bases at J, with 20 bases in the middle. The CDR3 DNA reads as TGCGCCAGCAGCCAAGAAGACTTTTATACTGGAGGGCACGAGCAGTACTTC. Protein: CASSQEDFYTGGHEQYF.

The chain joins TRBV7-9 to TRBJ1-4; 9 nucleotides match TRBD1. The CDR3 runs to 15 residues. V lost 4 bases, J lost 4 bases, and 4 bases stayed unmatched. The germline V gene has CDR1 SEHNR and CDR2 FQNEAQ (reference sequence). The CDR3 coding sequence is TGTGCCAGCAGCTCCGGGACAGGGTATAATGAAAAACTGTTTTTT. Its translation is CASSSGTGYNEKLFF. The variable domain in full, with the rest retrieved from reference TRBV7-9 and TRBJ1-4, is DTGVSQNPRHKITKRGQNVTFRCDPISEHNRLYWYRQTLGQGPEFLTYFQNEAQLEKSRLLSDRFSAERPKGSFSTLEIQRTEQGDSAMYLCASSSGTGYNEKLFFGSGTQLSVL.

The chain employs TRBV5-4 and TRBJ2-5; 10 bases line up with TRBD1. V lost 4 bases, J lost 5 bases, and 5 bases stayed unmatched. This CDR3 region has 14 residues. CDR1 is SGHNT, CDR2 YYREEE, per germline (reference sequence). The CDR3 region is CASSPRQGAETQYF. The DNA for the CDR3 is TGTGCCAGCAGCCCCCGACAGGGGGCTGAGACCCAGTACTTC. Full variable domain (rest looked up from reference TRBV5-4 and TRBJ2-5): ETGVTQSPTHLIKTRGQQVTLRCSSQSGHNTVSWYQQALGQGPQFIFQYYREEENGRGNFPPRFSGLQFPNYSSELNVNALELDDSALYLCASSPRQGAETQYFGPGTRLLVL.

This chain uses TRBV5-4 with TRBJ2-5; D possibly matches TRBD1 or TRBD2 (6 bases each). Per germline, CDR1 SGHNT and CDR2 YYREEE (reference sequence). Trimming pared 4 bases from V and 5 bases from J, leaving 18 bases between. This CDR3 region has 15 residues. CDR3 nucleotides: TGTGCCAGCAGCGCCTCGGGGGCCAACAGGGAGACCCAGTACTTC. Amino acids: CASSASGANRETQYF.

The V and J genes are TRBV10-1 and TRBJ2-1; possible D gene TRBD2, 5 bases. Germline V gives CDR1 WNHNN, CDR2 SYGVQD (reference sequence). V was trimmed by 6 bases and J by 10 bases, leaving 19 bases between them. There are 14 residues in the CDR3. DNA for the CDR3: TGCGCCAGCAGGAGCCGTCTGGGGAGCGGCGAGCAGTTCTTC. This encodes CASRSRLGSGEQFF.

This clone showed up just a few times. A single base separates this from a much larger clone, so it may be a read error. This chain uses TRBV5-1 with TRBJ2-5, with unresolved D. V lost 0 bases, J lost 7 bases, and 4 bases lay in between. Germline CDR1 reads SGHRS; CDR2 reads YFSETQ. The CDR3 covers 11 residues. The CDR3 bases are TGCGCCAGCAGCTTGGAAGCGACCCAGTACTTC. This gives the protein CASSLEATQYF.

The chain employs TRBV10-3 and TRBJ1-1; tentatively, D is TRBD1 (6 bases). The CDR3 sequence is 16 residues long. Germline V gene lookup returns CDR1 ENHRY and CDR2 SYGVKD. Trimming removed 1 base at V and 5 bases at J, with 17 bases between. The CDR3 nucleotides read TGTGCCATCAGTGAGTGGGGTTCGGGGCAGGGGACTGAAGCTTTCTTT. This translates into CAISEWGSGQGTEAFF.

The chain uses TRBV30 and TRBJ2-2; TRBD1 matches at 9 bases. The germline gives CDR1 GTSNPN, CDR2 SVGIG (reference sequence). The trim removed 3 bases at V and 4 bases at J, leaving 3 bases unmatched. The length of the CDR3 is 14 residues. The CDR3 region is CAWRWTGVTGELFF. The CDR3 nucleotides are TGTGCCTGGAGATGGACAGGGGTCACCGGGGAGCTGTTTTTT.

This clone was detected only a few times. Here the CDR3 DNA reads TGTGCCAGCAGCTCCAGACAGTACCAAGAGACCCAGTACTTC. This sequence encodes CASSSRQYQETQYF. V usage is TRBV11-2 and J usage is TRBJ2-5; D may be TRBD1 (5 bases). V lost 4 bases and J 0 bases, leaving 9 bases between the germline ends. The germline V gene has CDR1 SGHAT and CDR2 FQNNGV. The CDR3 extends over 14 amino acids.

This chain joins TRBV29-1 and TRBJ2-7, with 12 bases lining up with TRBD2. The germline CDR1 and CDR2 sequences are SQVTM and ANQGSEA. V shed 4 bases and J 3 bases; nucleotides not matched to a gene: 10. There are 16 residues in the CDR3. CDR3 loop: CSVGPSTSGSFYEQYF. DNA for the CDR3: TGCAGCGTTGGCCCGTCGACTAGCGGGAGCTTCTACGAGCAGTACTTC.

This clone has a handful of counts. The genes are TRBV25-1 and TRBJ2-7; 7 bases align to TRBD1. The CDR3 extends over 14 amino acids. The germline V gene has CDR1 MGHDK and CDR2 SYGVNS. V lost 1 base, J lost 2 bases, and 2 bases stayed unmatched. The CDR3 nucleotides are TGTGCCAGCAGTGAATGGACAGGACCCTACGAGCAGTACTTC. Residues: CASSEWTGPYEQYF.

The rearrangement joins TRBV28 to TRBJ2-7; 12 bases fit TRBD2. CDR3 length equals 16 residues. The trim removed 4 bases at V and 7 bases at J, leaving 11 bases unmatched. CDR1 is MDHEN and CDR2 is SYDVKM in the germline V gene. The chain's CDR3 is CASSSSRLAGVGEQYF. CDR3 nucleotide sequence: TGTGCCAGCAGTTCCTCAAGACTAGCGGGAGTAGGAGAGCAGTACTTC.

The CDR3 loop reads CASSLPGDTEAFF. The CDR3 region has the DNA TGTGCCAGCAGCCTACCGGGCGACACTGAAGCTTTCTTT. The rearrangement links TRBV5-4 to TRBJ1-1; the D is unclear. Germline CDR1 is SGHNT and CDR2 is YYREEE (reference sequence). The CDR3 has 13 residues. Deletions cut 4 bases from V and 3 bases from J, with 10 bases between.